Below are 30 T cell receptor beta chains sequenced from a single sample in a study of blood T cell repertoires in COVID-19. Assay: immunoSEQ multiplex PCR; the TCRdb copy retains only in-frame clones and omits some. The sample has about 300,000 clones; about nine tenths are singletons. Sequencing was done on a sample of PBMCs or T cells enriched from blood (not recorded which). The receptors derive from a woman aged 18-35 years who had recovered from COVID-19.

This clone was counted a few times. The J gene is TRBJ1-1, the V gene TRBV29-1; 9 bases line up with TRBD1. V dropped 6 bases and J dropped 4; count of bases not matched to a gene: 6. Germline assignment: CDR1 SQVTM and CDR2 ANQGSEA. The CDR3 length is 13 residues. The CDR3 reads CSVATGGGTEAFF. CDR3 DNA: TGCAGCGTCGCGACAGGGGGAGGCACTGAAGCTTTCTTT.

The CDR3 nucleotides read TGTGCCAGCAGCCCTGATGGGACAGCAAATTCACCCCTCCACTTT. Translating it yields CASSPDGTANSPLHF. The chain recombines TRBV7-9 with TRBJ1-6; TRBD1 matches 7 bases. Germline-derived CDR1 and CDR2 are SEHNR and FQNEAQ (reference sequence). J lost 7 bases, V lost 5 bases, and 8 bases had no gene match. The CDR3 runs to 15 residues.

The CDR3 DNA reads as TGTGCCAGCAGCAAAGGCGCGGGCAGGAAAAACATTCAGTACTTC. It yields the protein CASSKGAGRKNIQYF. This sequence joins TRBV21-1 and TRBJ2-4; TRBD2 is the table's D call, not checked against the DNA. TRBV21-1 is a listed pseudogene. The length of the CDR3 is 15 residues.

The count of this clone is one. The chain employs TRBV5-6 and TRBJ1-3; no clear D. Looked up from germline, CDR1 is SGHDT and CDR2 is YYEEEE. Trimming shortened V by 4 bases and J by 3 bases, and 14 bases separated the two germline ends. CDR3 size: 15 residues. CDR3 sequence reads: CASSPLSLRGNTIYF. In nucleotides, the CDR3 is TGTGCCAGCAGCCCCCTTTCTCTCCGTGGAAACACCATATATTTT. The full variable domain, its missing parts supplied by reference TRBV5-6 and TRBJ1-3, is DAGVTQSPTHLIKTRGQQVTLRCSPKSGHDTVSWYQQALGQGPQFIFQYYEEEERQRGNFPDRFSGHQFPNYSSELNVNALLLGDSALYLCASSPLSLRGNTIYFGEGSWLTVV.

The CDR3 DNA reads as TGTGCCAGCAGCCCTCAGGGGACCTATGGCTACACCTTC. Translated: CASSPQGTYGYTF. The chain is built from TRBV7-9 and TRBJ1-2; the D gene is possibly TRBD1 (6 bases). CDR1 and CDR2 (germline): SEHNR, FQNEAQ (reference sequence). V lost 5 bases and J 4 bases, leaving 11 bases between the germline ends. This CDR3 has 13 residues.

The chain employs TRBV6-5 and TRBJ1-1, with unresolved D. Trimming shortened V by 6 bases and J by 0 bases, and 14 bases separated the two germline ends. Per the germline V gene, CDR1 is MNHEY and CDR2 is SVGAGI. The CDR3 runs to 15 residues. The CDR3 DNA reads TGTGCCAGCAGGTTAAGCTCACCCATGAACACTGAAGCTTTCTTT. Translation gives CASRLSSPMNTEAFF.

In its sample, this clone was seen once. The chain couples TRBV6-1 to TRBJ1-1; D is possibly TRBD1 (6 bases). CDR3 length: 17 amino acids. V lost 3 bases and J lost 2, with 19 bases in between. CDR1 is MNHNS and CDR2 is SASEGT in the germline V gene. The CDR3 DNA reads TGTGCCAGCAGTGATCCCGGAGGGGGGGATATCAACACTGAAGCTTTCTTT. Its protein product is CASSDPGGGDINTEAFF.

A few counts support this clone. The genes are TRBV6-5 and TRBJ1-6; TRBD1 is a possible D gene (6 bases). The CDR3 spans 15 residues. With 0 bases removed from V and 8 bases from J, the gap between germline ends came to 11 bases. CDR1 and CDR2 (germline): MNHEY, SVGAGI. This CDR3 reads CASSYSGGFDSPLHF. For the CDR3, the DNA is TGTGCCAGCAGTTACTCAGGGGGTTTCGATTCACCCCTCCACTTT.

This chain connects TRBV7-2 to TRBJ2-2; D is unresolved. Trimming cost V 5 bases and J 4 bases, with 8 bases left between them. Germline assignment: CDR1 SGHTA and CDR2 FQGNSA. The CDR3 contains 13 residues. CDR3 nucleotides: TGTGCCAGCAGCGGCCGTCTCACCGGGGAGCTGTTTTTT. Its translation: CASSGRLTGELFF.

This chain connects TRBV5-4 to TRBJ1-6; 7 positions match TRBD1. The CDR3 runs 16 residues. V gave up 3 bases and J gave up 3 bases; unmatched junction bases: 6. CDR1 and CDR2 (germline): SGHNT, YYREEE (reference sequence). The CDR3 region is CASSSVAGGYNSPLHF. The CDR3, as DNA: TGTGCCAGCAGCTCGGTAGCAGGGGGCTATAATTCACCCCTCCACTTT.

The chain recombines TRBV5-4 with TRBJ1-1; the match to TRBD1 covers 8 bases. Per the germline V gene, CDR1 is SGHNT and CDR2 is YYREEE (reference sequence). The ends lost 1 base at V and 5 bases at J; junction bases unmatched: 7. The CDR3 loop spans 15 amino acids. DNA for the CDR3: TGTGCCAGCAGCTTGCCCGGGACAGGTTTAACTGAAGCTTTCTTT. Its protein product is CASSLPGTGLTEAFF.

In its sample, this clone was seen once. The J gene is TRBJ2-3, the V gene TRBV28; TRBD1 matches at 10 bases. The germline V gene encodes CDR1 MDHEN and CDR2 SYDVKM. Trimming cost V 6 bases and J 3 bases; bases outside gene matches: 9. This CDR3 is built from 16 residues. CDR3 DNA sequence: TGTGCCAGCAGCTACCCCCGGACAGGGGGAACAGATACGCAGTATTTT. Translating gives CASSYPRTGGTDTQYF.

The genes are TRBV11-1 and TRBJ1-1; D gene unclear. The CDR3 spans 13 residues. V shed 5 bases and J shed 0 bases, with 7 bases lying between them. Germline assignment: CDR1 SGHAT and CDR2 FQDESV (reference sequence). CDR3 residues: CASSLSLNTEAFF. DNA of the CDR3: TGTGCCAGCAGCCTAAGCTTGAACACTGAAGCTTTCTTT. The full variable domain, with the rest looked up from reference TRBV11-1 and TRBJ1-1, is EAEVAQSPRYKITEKSQAVAFWCDPISGHATLYWYRQILGQGPELLVQFQDESVVDDSQLPKDRFSAERLKGVDSTLKIQPAELGDSAMYLCASSLSLNTEAFFGQGTRLTVV.

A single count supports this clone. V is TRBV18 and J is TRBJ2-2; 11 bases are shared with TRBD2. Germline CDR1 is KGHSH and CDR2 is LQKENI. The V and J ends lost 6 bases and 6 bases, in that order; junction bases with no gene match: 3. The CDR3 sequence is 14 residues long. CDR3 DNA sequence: TGTGCCAGCTCGGGGACTAGCGGCTCCGGGGAGCTGTTTTTT. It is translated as CASSGTSGSGELFF.

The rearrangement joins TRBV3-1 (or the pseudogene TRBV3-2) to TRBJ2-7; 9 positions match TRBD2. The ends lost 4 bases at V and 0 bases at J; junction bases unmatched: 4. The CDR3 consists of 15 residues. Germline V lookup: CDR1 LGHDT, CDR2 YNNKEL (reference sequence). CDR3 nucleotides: TGTGCCAGCAGCCTGGGACTAGCCCCCTCCTACGAGCAGTACTTC. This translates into CASSLGLAPSYEQYF.

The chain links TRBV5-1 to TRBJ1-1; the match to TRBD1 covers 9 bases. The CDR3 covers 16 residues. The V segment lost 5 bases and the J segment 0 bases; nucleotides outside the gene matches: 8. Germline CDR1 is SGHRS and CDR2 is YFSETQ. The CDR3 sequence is CASRAGTGIMNTEAFF. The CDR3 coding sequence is TGCGCCAGCAGAGCCGGGACAGGGATTATGAACACTGAAGCTTTCTTT.

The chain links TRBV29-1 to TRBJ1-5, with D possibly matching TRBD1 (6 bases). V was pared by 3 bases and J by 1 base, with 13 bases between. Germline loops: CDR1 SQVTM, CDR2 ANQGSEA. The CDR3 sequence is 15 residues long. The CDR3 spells CSVEASGESNQPQHF. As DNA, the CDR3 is TGCAGCGTTGAGGCTTCAGGGGAGAGCAATCAGCCCCAGCATTTT.

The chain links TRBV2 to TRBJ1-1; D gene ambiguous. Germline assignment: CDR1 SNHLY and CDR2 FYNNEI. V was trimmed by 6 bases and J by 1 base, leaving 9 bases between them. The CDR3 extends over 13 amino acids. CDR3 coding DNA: TGTGCCAGCAGATTGGGGAGGAACACTGAAGCTTTCTTT. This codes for CASRLGRNTEAFF.

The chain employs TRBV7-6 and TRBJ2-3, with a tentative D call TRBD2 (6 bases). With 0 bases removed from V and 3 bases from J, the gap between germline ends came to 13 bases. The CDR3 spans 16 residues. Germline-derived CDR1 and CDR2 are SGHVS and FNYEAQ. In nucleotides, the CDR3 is TGTGCCAGCAGCTTAGCCGAGCCGGGAGCAACAGATACGCAGTATTTT. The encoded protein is CASSLAEPGATDTQYF.

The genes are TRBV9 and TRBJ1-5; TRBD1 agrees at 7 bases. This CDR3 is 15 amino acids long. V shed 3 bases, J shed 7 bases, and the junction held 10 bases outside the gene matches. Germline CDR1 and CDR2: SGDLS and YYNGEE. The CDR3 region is CASSGRDRQNQPQHF. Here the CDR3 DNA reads TGTGCCAGCAGCGGCCGGGACAGACAGAACCAGCCCCAGCATTTT.

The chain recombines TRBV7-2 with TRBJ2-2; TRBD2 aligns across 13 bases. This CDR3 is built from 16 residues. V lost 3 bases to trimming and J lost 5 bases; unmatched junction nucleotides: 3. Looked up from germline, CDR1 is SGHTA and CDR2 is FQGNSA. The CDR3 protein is CASSLTSGRLTGELFF. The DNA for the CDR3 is TGTGCCAGCAGCTTGACTAGCGGGAGGTTGACCGGGGAGCTGTTTTTT.

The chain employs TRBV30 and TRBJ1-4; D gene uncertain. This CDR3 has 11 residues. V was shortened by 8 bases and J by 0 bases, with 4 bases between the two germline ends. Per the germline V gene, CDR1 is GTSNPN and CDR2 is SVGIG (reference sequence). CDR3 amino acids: CAQATNEKLFF. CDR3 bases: TGTGCCCAGGCAACTAATGAAAAACTGTTTTTT.

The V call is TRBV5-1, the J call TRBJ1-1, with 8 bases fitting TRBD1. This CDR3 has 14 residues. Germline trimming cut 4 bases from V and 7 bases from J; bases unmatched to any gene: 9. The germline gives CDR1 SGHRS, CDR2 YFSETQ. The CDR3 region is CASSGRTGRIEAFF. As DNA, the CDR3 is TGCGCCAGCAGCGGACGGACAGGGCGTATTGAAGCTTTCTTT.

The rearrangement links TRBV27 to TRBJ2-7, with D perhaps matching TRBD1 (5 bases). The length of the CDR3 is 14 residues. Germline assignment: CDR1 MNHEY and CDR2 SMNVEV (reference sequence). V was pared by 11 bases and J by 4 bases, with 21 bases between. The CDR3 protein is CAFPGRVSVYEQYF. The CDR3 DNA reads TGTGCCTTTCCCGGCAGGGTCTCTGTGTACGAGCAGTACTTC.

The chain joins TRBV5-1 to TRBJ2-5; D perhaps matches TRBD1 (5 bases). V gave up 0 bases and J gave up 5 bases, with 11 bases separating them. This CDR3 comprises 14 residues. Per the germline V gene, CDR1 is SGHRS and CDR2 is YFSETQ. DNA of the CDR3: TGCGCCAGCAGCTTGGAAGGGGTGGTGGAGACCCAGTACTTC. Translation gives CASSLEGVVETQYF.

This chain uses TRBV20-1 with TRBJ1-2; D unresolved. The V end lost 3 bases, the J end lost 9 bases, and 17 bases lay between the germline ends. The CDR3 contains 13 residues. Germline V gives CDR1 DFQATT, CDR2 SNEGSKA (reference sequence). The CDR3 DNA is TGCAGTGCTAGTGGTCTGAGCGAGAGGAGCTACACCTTC. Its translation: CSASGLSERSYTF.

Written as DNA, the CDR3 is TGTGCCAGCAGACAACAGGATTACTATGGCTACACCTTC. Amino acid sequence: CASRQQDYYGYTF. The rearrangement links TRBV12-3 or TRBV12-4 to TRBJ1-2; TRBD1 is a possible D gene (5 bases). This CDR3 spans 13 amino acids. Deletions cut 6 bases from V and 3 bases from J, with 11 bases between.

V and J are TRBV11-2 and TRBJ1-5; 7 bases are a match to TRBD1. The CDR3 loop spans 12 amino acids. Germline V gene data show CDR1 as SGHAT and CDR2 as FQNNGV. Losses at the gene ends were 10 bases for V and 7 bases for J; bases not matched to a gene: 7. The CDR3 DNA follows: TGTGCCACCCGACAGGGATCCCAGCCCCAGCATTTT. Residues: CATRQGSQPQHF.

The CDR3 loop is CSSRDRLNYGYTF. DNA of the CDR3: TGCAGCTCCCGCGACAGGCTGAACTATGGCTACACCTTC. The gene calls are TRBV29-1 and TRBJ1-2; the D gene is possibly TRBD1 (6 bases). The V end lost 8 bases, the J end lost 2 bases, and 15 bases lay between the germline ends. The CDR3 totals 13 residues. Germline-derived CDR1 and CDR2 are SQVTM and ANQGSEA. Full variable domain (rest looked up from reference TRBV29-1 and TRBJ1-2): SAVISQKPSRDICQRGTSLTIQCQVDSQVTMMFWYRQQPGQSLTLIATANQGSEATYESGFVIDKFPISRPNLTFSTLTVSNMSPEDSSIYLCSSRDRLNYGYTFGSGTRLTVV.

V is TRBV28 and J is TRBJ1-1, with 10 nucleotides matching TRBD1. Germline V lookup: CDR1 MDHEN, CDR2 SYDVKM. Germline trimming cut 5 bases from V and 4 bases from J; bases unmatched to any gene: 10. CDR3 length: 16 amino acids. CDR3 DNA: TGTGCCAGCAGTGACCCGGGACAGGGGTTTAGCACTGAAGCTTTCTTT. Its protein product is CASSDPGQGFSTEAFF.